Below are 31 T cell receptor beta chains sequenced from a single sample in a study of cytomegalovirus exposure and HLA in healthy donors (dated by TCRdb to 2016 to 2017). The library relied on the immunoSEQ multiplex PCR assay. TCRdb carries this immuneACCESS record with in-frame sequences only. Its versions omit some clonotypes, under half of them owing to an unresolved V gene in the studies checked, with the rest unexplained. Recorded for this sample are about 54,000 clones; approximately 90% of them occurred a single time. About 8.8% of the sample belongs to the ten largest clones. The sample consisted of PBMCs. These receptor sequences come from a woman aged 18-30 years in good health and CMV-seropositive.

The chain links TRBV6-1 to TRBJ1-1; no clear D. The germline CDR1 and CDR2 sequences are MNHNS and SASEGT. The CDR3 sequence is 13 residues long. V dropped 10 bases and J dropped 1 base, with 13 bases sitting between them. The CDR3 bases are TGTGCCACCAACACCGGCGGGAACACTGAAGCTTTCTTT. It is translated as CATNTGGNTEAFF.

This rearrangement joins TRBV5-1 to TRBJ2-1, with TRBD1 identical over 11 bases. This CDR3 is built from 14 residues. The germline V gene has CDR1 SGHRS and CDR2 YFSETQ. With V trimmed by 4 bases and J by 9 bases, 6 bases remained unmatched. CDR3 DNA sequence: TGCGCCAGCAGCCCAGGACAGGGGGCGGGTGAGCAGTTCTTC. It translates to CASSPGQGAGEQFF.

CDR3 in amino acids: CASSSAGEPDTQYF. The CDR3 nucleotides read TGTGCCAGCAGCTCAGCGGGGGAGCCAGATACGCAGTATTTT. The V call is TRBV11-2, the J call TRBJ2-3; TRBD2 agrees at 8 bases. CDR1 SGHAT and CDR2 FQNNGV come from the germline V gene. The CDR3 has 14 amino acids. V gave up 4 bases and J gave up 4 bases; unmatched junction bases: 4.

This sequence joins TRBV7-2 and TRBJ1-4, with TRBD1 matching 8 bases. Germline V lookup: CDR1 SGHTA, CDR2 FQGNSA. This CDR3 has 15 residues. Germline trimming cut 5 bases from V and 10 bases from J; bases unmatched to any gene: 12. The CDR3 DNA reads TGTGCCAGCAGCCAAACCGGGACAGGAGTGAGAAAACTGTTTTTT. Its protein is CASSQTGTGVRKLFF.

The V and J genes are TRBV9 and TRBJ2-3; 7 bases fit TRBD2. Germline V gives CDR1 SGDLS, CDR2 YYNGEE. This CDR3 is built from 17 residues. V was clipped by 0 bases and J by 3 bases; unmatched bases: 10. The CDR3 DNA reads TGTGCCAGCAGCGTAGGGTGGGGGACTATGACGACAGATACGCAGTATTTT. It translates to CASSVGWGTMTTDTQYF. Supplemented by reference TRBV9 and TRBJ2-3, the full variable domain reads DSGVTQTPKHLITATGQRVTLRCSPRSGDLSVYWYQQSLDQGLQFLIQYYNGEERAKGNILERFSAQQFPDLHSELNLSSLELGDSALYFCASSVGWGTMTTDTQYFGPGTRLTVL.

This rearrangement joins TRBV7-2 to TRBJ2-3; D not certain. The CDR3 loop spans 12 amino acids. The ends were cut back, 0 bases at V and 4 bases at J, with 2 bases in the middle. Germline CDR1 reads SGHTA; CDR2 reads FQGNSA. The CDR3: CASSLAADTQYF. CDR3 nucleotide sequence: TGTGCCAGCAGCTTAGCCGCAGATACGCAGTATTTT.

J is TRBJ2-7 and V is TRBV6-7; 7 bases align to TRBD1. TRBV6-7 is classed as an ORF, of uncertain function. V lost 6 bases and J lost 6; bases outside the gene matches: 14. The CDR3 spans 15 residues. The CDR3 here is CASRPRRGSFSEQYF. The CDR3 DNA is TGTGCCAGCAGGCCCCGCAGGGGGTCTTTTTCCGAGCAGTACTTC.

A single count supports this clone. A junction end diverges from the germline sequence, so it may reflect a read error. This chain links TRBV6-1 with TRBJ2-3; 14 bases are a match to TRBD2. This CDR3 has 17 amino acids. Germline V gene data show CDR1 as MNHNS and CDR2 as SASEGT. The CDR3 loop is CATSDPGTSGGRDTQYF. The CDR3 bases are TGTGCCACCAGTGACCCCGGGACTAGCGGGGGCCGAGATACGCAGTATTTT.

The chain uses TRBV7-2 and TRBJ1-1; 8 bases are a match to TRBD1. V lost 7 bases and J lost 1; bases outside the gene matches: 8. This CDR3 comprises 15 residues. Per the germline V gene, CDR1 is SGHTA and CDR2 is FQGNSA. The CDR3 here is CASTSRQGQNTEAFF. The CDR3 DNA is TGTGCCAGCACCTCTAGACAGGGGCAGAACACTGAAGCTTTCTTT. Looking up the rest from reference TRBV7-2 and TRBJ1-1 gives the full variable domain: GAGVSQSPSNKVTEKGKDVELRCDPISGHTALYWYRQSLGQGLEFLIYFQGNSAPDKSGLPSDRFSAERTGGSVSTLTIQRTQQEDSAVYLCASTSRQGQNTEAFFGQGTRLTVV.

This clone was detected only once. The CDR3 DNA is TGTGCCAGCGCTCTCCCGGACACTTACAACTATGGCTACACCTTC. Translated, it gives CASALPDTYNYGYTF. The V and J genes are TRBV28 and TRBJ1-2; D perhaps matches TRBD1 (5 bases). This CDR3 is built from 15 residues. Trimming pared 8 bases from V and 2 bases from J, leaving 18 bases between. From germline, CDR1 is MDHEN and CDR2 SYDVKM.

CDR3 protein: CASSPQGAEGQPQHF. The CDR3 DNA reads TGTGCCAGCAGTCCACAGGGGGCCGAGGGGCAGCCCCAGCATTTT. The chain has TRBV6-5 and TRBJ1-5, with 9 bases lining up with TRBD1. The CDR3 runs 15 residues. The trim removed 5 bases at V and 7 bases at J, leaving 9 bases unmatched. Germline assignment: CDR1 MNHEY and CDR2 SVGAGI.

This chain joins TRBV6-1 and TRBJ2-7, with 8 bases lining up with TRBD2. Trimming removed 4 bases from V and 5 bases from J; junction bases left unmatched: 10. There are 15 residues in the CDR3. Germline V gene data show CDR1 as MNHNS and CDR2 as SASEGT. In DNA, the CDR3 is TGTGCCAGCAGTGCTTACGGGGGGGCGTTAGACGAGCAGTACTTC. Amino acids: CASSAYGGALDEQYF.

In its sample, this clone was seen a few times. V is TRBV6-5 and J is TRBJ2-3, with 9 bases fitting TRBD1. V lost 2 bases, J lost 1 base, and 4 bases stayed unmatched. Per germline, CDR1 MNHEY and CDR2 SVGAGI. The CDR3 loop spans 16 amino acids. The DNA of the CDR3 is TGTGCCAGCAGTTACACACAGGGGGCGGGCACAGATACGCAGTATTTT. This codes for CASSYTQGAGTDTQYF.

The chain's CDR3 is CASSESTGKGSPLHF. The CDR3 coding sequence is TGCGCCAGCAGTGAGTCGACGGGGAAAGGGTCACCCCTCCACTTT. V is TRBV10-1 and J is TRBJ1-6; the D is unclear. The CDR3 covers 15 residues. The V gene lost 0 bases and the J gene lost 10 bases, with 13 bases spanning the gap. CDR1 and CDR2 from the germline V gene are WNHNN and SYGVQD (reference sequence).

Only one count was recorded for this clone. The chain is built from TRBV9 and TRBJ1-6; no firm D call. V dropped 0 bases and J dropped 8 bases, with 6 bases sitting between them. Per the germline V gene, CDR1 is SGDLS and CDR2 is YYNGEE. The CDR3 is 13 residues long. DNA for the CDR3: TGTGCCAGCAGCGTAGCGGACTATTCACCCCTCCACTTT. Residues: CASSVADYSPLHF.

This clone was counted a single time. CDR3 amino acids: CASTRTEEAFF. As DNA, the CDR3 is TGTGCCAGCACCAGGACAGAAGAAGCTTTCTTT. The chain joins TRBV6-1 to TRBJ1-1; perhaps TRBD1 as D (6 bases). Deletions cut 7 bases from V and 8 bases from J, with 11 bases between. The CDR3 is made up of 11 amino acids. CDR1 is MNHNS, CDR2 SASEGT, per germline.

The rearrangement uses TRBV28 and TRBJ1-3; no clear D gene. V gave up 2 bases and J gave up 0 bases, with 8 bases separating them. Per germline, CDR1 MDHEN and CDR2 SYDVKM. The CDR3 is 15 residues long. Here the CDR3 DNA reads TGTGCCAGCAGTTTAGGAGGTCACTCTGGAAACACCATATATTTT. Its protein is CASSLGGHSGNTIYF.

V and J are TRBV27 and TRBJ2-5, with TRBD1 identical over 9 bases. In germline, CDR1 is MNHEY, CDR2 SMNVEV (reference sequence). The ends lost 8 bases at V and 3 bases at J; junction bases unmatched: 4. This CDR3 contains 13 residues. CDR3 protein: CASRRTGEETQYF. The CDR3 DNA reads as TGTGCCAGCCGGCGGACAGGGGAAGAGACCCAGTACTTC.

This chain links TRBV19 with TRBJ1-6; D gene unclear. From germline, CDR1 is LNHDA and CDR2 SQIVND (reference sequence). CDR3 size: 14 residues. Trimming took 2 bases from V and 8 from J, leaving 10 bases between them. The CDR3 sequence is CASSITQIYSPLHF. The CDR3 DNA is TGTGCCAGTAGTATAACACAGATTTATTCACCCCTCCACTTT. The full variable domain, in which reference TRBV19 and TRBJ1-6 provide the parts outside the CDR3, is DGGITQSPKYLFRKEGQNVTLSCEQNLNHDAMYWYRQDPGQGLRLIYYSQIVNDFQKGDIAEGYSVSREKKESFPLTVTSAQKNPTAFYLCASSITQIYSPLHFGNGTRLTVT.

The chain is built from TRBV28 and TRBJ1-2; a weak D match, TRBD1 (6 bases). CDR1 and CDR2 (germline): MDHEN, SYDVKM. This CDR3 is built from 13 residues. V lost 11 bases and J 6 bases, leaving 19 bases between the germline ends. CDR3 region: CAGAGTPSDGYTF. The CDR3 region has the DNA TGTGCCGGCGCCGGGACACCCTCTGATGGCTACACCTTC.

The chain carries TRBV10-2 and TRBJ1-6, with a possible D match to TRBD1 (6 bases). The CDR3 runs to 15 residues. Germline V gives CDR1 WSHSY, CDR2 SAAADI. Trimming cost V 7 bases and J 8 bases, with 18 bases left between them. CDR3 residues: CASTEGGGVDSPLHF. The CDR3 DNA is TGCGCCAGCACAGAAGGGGGAGGGGTTGATTCACCCCTCCACTTT.

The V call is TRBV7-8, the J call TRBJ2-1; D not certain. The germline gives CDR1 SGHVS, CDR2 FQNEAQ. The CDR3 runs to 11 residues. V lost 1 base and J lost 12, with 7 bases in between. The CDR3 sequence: CASSLGAGQFF. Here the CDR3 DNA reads TGTGCCAGCAGCTTAGGAGCAGGGCAGTTCTTC. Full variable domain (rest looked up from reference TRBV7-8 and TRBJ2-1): GAGVSQSPRYKVAKRGQDVALRCDPISGHVSLFWYQQALGQGPEFLTYFQNEAQLDKSGLPSDRFFAERPEGSVSTLKIQRTQQEDSAVYLCASSLGAGQFFGPGTRLTVL.

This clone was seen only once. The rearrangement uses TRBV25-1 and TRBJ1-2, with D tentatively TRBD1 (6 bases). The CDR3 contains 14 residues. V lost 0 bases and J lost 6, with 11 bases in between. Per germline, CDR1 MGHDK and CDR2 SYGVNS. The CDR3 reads CASSEYTGGDGYTF. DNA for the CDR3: TGTGCCAGCAGTGAATACACGGGGGGCGATGGCTACACCTTC.

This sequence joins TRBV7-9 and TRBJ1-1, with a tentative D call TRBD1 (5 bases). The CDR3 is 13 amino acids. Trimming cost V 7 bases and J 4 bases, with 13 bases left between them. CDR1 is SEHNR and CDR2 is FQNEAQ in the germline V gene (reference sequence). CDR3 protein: CASTQVGGTEAFF. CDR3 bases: TGTGCCAGCACCCAAGTGGGGGGCACTGAAGCTTTCTTT.

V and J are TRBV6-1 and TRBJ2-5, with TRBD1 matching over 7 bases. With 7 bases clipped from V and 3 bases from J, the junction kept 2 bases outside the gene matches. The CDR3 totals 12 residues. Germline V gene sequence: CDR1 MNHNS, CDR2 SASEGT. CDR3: CASIGTEETQYF. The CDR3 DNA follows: TGTGCCAGCATTGGGACAGAAGAGACCCAGTACTTC.

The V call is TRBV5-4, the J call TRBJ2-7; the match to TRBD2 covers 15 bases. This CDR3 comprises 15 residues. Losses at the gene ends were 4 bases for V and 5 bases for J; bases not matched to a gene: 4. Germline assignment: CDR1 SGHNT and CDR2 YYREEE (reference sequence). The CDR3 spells CASSRTSGGGHEQYF. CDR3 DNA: TGTGCCAGCAGCCGGACTAGCGGGGGGGGCCACGAGCAGTACTTC.

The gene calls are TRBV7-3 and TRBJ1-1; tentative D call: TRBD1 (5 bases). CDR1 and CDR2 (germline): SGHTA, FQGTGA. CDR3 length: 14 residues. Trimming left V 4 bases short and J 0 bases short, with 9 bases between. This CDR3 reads CASSSGNVNTEAFF. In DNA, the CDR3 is TGTGCCAGCAGCTCAGGGAACGTGAACACTGAAGCTTTCTTT.

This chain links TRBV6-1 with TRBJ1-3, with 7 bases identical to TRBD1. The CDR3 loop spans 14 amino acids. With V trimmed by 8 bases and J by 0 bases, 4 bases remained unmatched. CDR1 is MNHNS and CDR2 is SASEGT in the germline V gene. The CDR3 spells CASRRDSSGNTIYF. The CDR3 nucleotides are TGTGCCAGCCGACGGGACAGCTCTGGAAACACCATATATTTT.

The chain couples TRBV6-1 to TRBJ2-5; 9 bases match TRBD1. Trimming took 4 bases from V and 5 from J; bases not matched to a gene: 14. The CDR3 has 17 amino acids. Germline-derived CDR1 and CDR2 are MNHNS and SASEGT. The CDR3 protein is CASSGLRPGQGWETQYF. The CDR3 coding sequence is TGTGCCAGCAGTGGGTTGCGGCCGGGACAGGGTTGGGAGACCCAGTACTTC.

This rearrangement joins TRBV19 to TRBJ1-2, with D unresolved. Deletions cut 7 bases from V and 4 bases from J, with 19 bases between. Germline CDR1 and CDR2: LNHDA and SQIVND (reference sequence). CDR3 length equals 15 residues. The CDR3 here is CASTTRARDGYGYTF. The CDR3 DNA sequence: TGTGCCAGTACAACTAGGGCACGCGATGGCTATGGCTACACCTTC.

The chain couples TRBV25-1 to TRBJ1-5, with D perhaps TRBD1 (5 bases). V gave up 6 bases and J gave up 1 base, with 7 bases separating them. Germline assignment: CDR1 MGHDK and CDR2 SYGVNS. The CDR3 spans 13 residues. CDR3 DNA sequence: TGTGCCAGCAGGTCAGGGAGCAATCAGCCCCAGCATTTT. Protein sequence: CASRSGSNQPQHF.